Listed here are 17 T cell receptor beta chains from one sample, sequenced in a study of T cells in Graves' hyperthyroidism and ophthalmopathy. Amplification targeted TCR beta CDR3 regions from RNA transcripts. During a first-round RT-PCR of the TCR CDR3, the HTBI primer set was used. TCRdb fed the multiplex PCR reads into MiXCR, producing one record per CDR3 protein. The table records fewer than 550,000 distinct CDR3 sequences, approximately 24% of them present only once. Specimen: blood. Receptors originate from a woman aged 30 to 39 with Graves' ophthalmopathy.

V is TRBV12-3 or TRBV12-4 and J is TRBJ1-5; D may be TRBD1 (6 bases). The CDR3 sequence is 16 residues long. The V gene lost 6 bases and the J gene lost 6 bases, with 21 bases spanning the gap. The CDR3 loop is CASSPSGRGDGQPQHF. The CDR3 coding sequence is TGTGCCAGCAGCCCCTCCGGGAGGGGGGACGGTCAGCCCCAGCATTTT.

This clonotype was picked up many times. The rearrangement links TRBV7-2 to TRBJ1-3; possible D gene TRBD1, 5 bases. The CDR3 runs to 14 residues. V was cut by 5 bases and J by 0 bases, with 8 bases left in between. Germline CDR1 reads SGHTA; CDR2 reads FQGNSA. The CDR3 here is CASSPGHSGNTIYF. Written as DNA, the CDR3 is TGTGCCAGCAGCCCAGGGCACTCTGGAAACACCATATATTTT.

The table lists this clonotype with many counts. The chain is built from TRBV6-1 and TRBJ1-2; D not resolved. V was trimmed by 6 bases and J by 0 bases, leaving 14 bases between them. Germline V gene sequence: CDR1 MNHNS, CDR2 SASEGT. This CDR3 spans 15 amino acids. DNA for the CDR3: TGTGCCAGCAGCGGTCTCGGGGATACTAACTATGGCTACACCTTC. This sequence encodes CASSGLGDTNYGYTF.

This clonotype was seen a handful of times. The V gene is TRBV2, the J gene TRBJ2-7; 8 nucleotides match TRBD1. Germline V gene sequence: CDR1 SNHLY, CDR2 FYNNEI. There are 13 residues in the CDR3. V trimming: 8 bases; J trimming: 2 bases; junction bases outside the gene matches: 5. Here the CDR3 reads CASLGQETYEQYF. As DNA, the CDR3 is TGTGCCAGCTTGGGACAGGAGACCTACGAGCAGTACTTC.

The chain employs TRBV18 and TRBJ2-5; D assignment may be TRBD1 or TRBD2 (5 bases each). CDR3 length: 14 residues. CDR1 and CDR2 (germline): KGHSH, LQKENI. Trimming took off 6 bases at V and 2 bases at J, with 13 bases between the two ends. The CDR3 nucleotides are TGTGCCAGCTCGACGGGACCGCAACAAGAGACCCAGTACTTC. Translating gives CASSTGPQQETQYF.

The table lists this clonotype with many counts. This rearrangement joins TRBV12-3 or TRBV12-4 to TRBJ1-5; 9 bases line up with TRBD1. The V segment lost 6 bases and the J segment 1 base; nucleotides outside the gene matches: 4. This CDR3 spans 15 amino acids. CDR3 region: CASRSGQGSNQPQHF. The DNA for the CDR3 is TGTGCCAGCAGATCTGGACAGGGGAGCAATCAGCCCCAGCATTTT.

The rearrangement joins TRBV27 to TRBJ1-1; no definite D call. V dropped 4 bases and J dropped 8 bases, with 14 bases sitting between them. CDR1 is MNHEY and CDR2 is SMNVEV in the germline V gene (reference sequence). The CDR3 runs to 13 residues. CDR3 in amino acids: CASSSPPPGEAFF. In DNA form, the CDR3 reads TGTGCCAGCAGTTCCCCTCCCCCGGGGGAAGCTTTCTTT.

This clonotype was recorded at least ten times. The genes are TRBV10-3 and TRBJ2-7; weak D call: TRBD2 (5 bases). Trimming took off 1 base at V and 0 bases at J, with 10 bases between the two ends. Germline V CDR1 and CDR2: ENHRY, SYGVKD. The CDR3 has 15 amino acids. CDR3 protein: CAISELPGSSYEQYF. The CDR3, as DNA: TGTGCCATCAGTGAGTTACCGGGGAGCTCCTACGAGCAGTACTTC.

This clonotype occurred many times. The genes are TRBV6-5 and TRBJ1-5; tentatively, D is TRBD1 (5 bases). Trimming removed 0 bases at V and 3 bases at J, with 12 bases between. The CDR3 runs 16 residues. CDR1 and CDR2 from the germline V gene are MNHEY and SVGAGI. The CDR3 DNA is TGTGCCAGCAGTTACTCAAGGGACGGGATCAATCAGCCCCAGCATTTT. Translation: CASSYSRDGINQPQHF.

The chain carries TRBV6-9 and TRBJ1-2, with 7 bases lining up with TRBD1. V gave up 3 bases and J gave up 0 bases; unmatched junction bases: 7. This CDR3 is 16 amino acids long. The germline V gene encodes CDR1 MNHGY and CDR2 SVAAGI. CDR3 sequence reads: CASSYTGQSTNYGYTF. CDR3 nucleotides: TGTGCCAGCAGTTACACGGGACAGAGTACTAACTATGGCTACACCTTC.

This clonotype was counted many times. This chain connects TRBV12-3 or TRBV12-4 to TRBJ2-2; 9 bases align to TRBD2. V lost 7 bases, J lost 5 bases, and 2 bases stayed unmatched. The CDR3 is 13 residues long. This CDR3 is CASISGGTGELFF. CDR3 bases: TGTGCCAGCATTAGCGGGGGAACCGGGGAGCTGTTTTTT.

This clonotype was picked up many times. The rearrangement links TRBV6-5 to TRBJ1-1; tentative D call: TRBD1 (6 bases). The CDR3 sequence is 16 residues long. V dropped 0 bases and J dropped 4 bases, with 15 bases sitting between them. Germline CDR1 is MNHEY and CDR2 is SVGAGI. CDR3 DNA sequence: TGTGCCAGCAGTTACTCGATCGTAGGGGGGGCCACTGAAGCTTTCTTT. Translation: CASSYSIVGGATEAFF.

This clonotype was found many times. The chain is built from TRBV12-3 or TRBV12-4 and TRBJ1-1; D gene ambiguous. CDR3 size: 14 residues. V was trimmed by 5 bases and J by 3 bases, leaving 13 bases between them. CDR3 nucleotide sequence: TGTGCCAGCAGTCCCGGCCCCTCGTACACTGAAGCTTTCTTT. Amino acids: CASSPGPSYTEAFF.

In this sample, this clonotype turned up once. A much larger clone differs from this one at a single base, so this may be a read error. Here the CDR3 omits its conserved ending phenylalanine or tryptophan, so a read error is the likely source. The V and J genes are TRBV3-1 and TRBJ1-2; D is possibly TRBD1 (6 bases). The V and J ends lost 2 bases and 3 bases respectively, with 10 bases between them. Germline CDR1 and CDR2: LGHDT and YNNKEL (reference sequence). The CDR3 consists of 14 residues. In DNA form, the CDR3 reads TGTGCCAGCAGCCAAACTGACAGGTACTATGGCTACACCTTG. This codes for CASSQTDRYYGYTL.

The chain has TRBV28 and TRBJ1-2; D may be TRBD1 (6 bases). The germline V gene encodes CDR1 MDHEN and CDR2 SYDVKM. The CDR3 loop spans 16 amino acids. V lost 0 bases and J 5 bases, leaving 16 bases between the germline ends. CDR3 in DNA: TGTGCCAGCAGTTTATGGGCAGGGGTCTGGGAATATGGCTACACCTTC. It is translated as CASSLWAGVWEYGYTF.

This chain uses TRBV20-1 with TRBJ1-2, with TRBD1 matching 8 bases. The length of the CDR3 is 13 residues. CDR1 is DFQATT and CDR2 is SNEGSKA in the germline V gene (reference sequence). The V segment lost 6 bases and the J segment 3 bases; nucleotides outside the gene matches: 6. The DNA of the CDR3 is TGCAGTGCAAAGCCGGGACAGGACTATGGCTACACCTTC. This codes for CSAKPGQDYGYTF.

This clonotype has only a few counts. This may be a read error, as it is one base from a much larger clone. The rearrangement uses TRBV6-1 and TRBJ2-2, with 9 bases aligning to TRBD1. The germline V gene encodes CDR1 MNHNS and CDR2 SASEGT. The CDR3 covers 14 residues. The DNA of the CDR3 is TGTGCCAGCAGCCGGGACAGGGACACCGGGGAGCTGTTGTTT. It is translated as CASSRDRDTGELLF.